This entry lists 28 T cell receptor beta chains sequenced from one sample in a study of blood T cells in healthy people across ages. Primers used in a second PCR of roughly 7 to 12 cycles were a sample-barcoded 5' primer and a J-beta primer mix. Each CDR3 protein gets one entry after TCRdb re-called the 5' RACE reads with MiXCR. Here the sample spans approximately 360,000 distinct CDR3 sequences, 52% being singletons. The sequenced sample was blood. All receptors derive from a man in his sixties in good health.

The sample holds a few counts of this clonotype. V is TRBV13 and J is TRBJ1-2, with 8 bases matching TRBD1. There are 15 residues in the CDR3. The V gene's germline CDR1 is PRHDT and CDR2 FYEKMQ (reference sequence). J lost 3 bases, V lost 0 bases, and 3 bases had no gene match. CDR3 bases: TGTGCCAGCAGCTTAGGGTCAGGGGGCGACTATGGCTACACCTTC. Translating gives CASSLGSGGDYGYTF.

This clonotype was detected many times. The CDR3 DNA is TGTGCCAGCAGCTTGGGTGGCGGAAAGCACTACGAGCAGTACTTC. It yields the protein CASSLGGGKHYEQYF. The V and J genes are TRBV5-6 and TRBJ2-7, with D unresolved. Germline CDR1 reads SGHDT; CDR2 reads YYEEEE. This CDR3 has 15 residues. Trimming shortened V by 0 bases and J by 3 bases, and 13 bases separated the two germline ends. The whole variable domain, filled in from reference TRBV5-6 and TRBJ2-7, reads DAGVTQSPTHLIKTRGQQVTLRCSPKSGHDTVSWYQQALGQGPQFIFQYYEEEERQRGNFPDRFSGHQFPNYSSELNVNALLLGDSALYLCASSLGGGKHYEQYFGPGTRLTVT.

This clonotype was detected a few times. A much larger clone differs by one base, so this may be a read error. This chain connects TRBV6-2 or TRBV6-3 to TRBJ2-1, with a tentative D call TRBD2 (6 bases). The DNA matches TRBJ2-7 better at its end, which makes the J call doubtful. The length of the CDR3 is 14 residues. In germline, CDR1 is MNHEY, CDR2 SVGEGT. Here the CDR3 reads CASSWDSDYNEQYF. In DNA, the CDR3 is TGTGCCAGCAGTTGGGACTCCGATTACAATGAGCAGTACTTC.

This clonotype was observed many times. V gene TRBV20-1 combines with J gene TRBJ2-1, with 8 bases matching TRBD2. J gave up 9 bases and V 3 bases, and 10 bases lay outside the gene matches. The CDR3 length is 14 residues. From germline, CDR1 is DFQATT and CDR2 SNEGSKA (reference sequence). The CDR3 nucleotides are TGCAGTGCTAGGAAAAGCGGGAGAGGGGGTGAGCAGTTCTTC. Translated, it gives CSARKSGRGGEQFF.

Comment on this clonotype: A clone one base away is much larger, so this may be a read error. CDR3 in DNA: TGCAGTGCTAGGGGGGGCGACTACGAGCAGTACTTC. Translating gives CSARGGDYEQYF. The chain carries TRBV20-1 and TRBJ2-7, with D perhaps TRBD1 or TRBD2 (6 bases each). Germline assignment: CDR1 DFQATT and CDR2 SNEGSKA (reference sequence). Trimming cost V 3 bases and J 3 bases, with 9 bases left between them. The CDR3 extends over 12 amino acids.

A remark on this clonotype: A much larger clone lies a single base off, so this may be a read error. V is TRBV12-3 or TRBV12-4 and J is TRBJ2-4; D possibly corresponds to TRBD2 (5 bases). The CDR3 is made up of 12 amino acids. The germline V and J ends were trimmed by 6 bases and 10 bases, with 13 bases remaining between them. CDR3 sequence: CASRQLEGIQYF. The CDR3 coding sequence is TGTGCCAGCAGGCAACTAGAAGGGATTCAGTACTTC.

This CDR3 reads CSARAQGISDTQYF. CDR3 sequence (DNA): TGCAGTGCTAGGGCTCAGGGGATTTCAGATACGCAGTATTTT. The chain carries TRBV20-1 and TRBJ2-3; D may be TRBD1 (6 bases). V lost 3 bases, J lost 4 bases, and 14 bases lay in between. The CDR3 is 14 residues long. In germline, CDR1 is DFQATT, CDR2 SNEGSKA (reference sequence).

This clonotype was detected only once. This chain uses TRBV20-1 with TRBJ2-1; D call uncertain. The germline gives CDR1 DFQATT, CDR2 SNEGSKA (reference sequence). The CDR3 has 11 residues. CDR3 in amino acids: CRCADNNEQFF. CDR3 DNA sequence: TGCAGGTGCGCAGACAACAATGAGCAGTTCTTC.

In the case of this clonotype: Just one base apart from a much larger clone, this may be a read error. V is TRBV5-1 and J is TRBJ1-2; D perhaps matches TRBD1 (6 bases). This CDR3 spans 13 amino acids. Germline values: CDR1 SGHRS, CDR2 YFSETQ. The CDR3 here is CTSSLDYRDGYTF. The CDR3 DNA reads as TGCACCAGCAGCTTGGATTACAGGGATGGCTACACCTTC.

The gene calls are TRBV6-1 and TRBJ1-4; a possible D gene is TRBD1 (6 bases). The CDR3 contains 14 residues. Trimming removed 3 bases at V and 8 bases at J, with 13 bases between. Germline V gene lookup returns CDR1 MNHNS and CDR2 SASEGT. CDR3: CASSDSQGREKLFF. The CDR3 DNA reads TGTGCCAGCAGTGATTCGCAGGGGCGGGAAAAACTGTTTTTT.

The J gene is TRBJ2-7, the V gene TRBV3-1; the match to TRBD1 covers 9 bases. The CDR3 is made up of 15 amino acids. The trim removed 4 bases at V and 5 bases at J, leaving 9 bases unmatched. The germline V gene encodes CDR1 LGHDT and CDR2 YNNKEL (reference sequence). CDR3 nucleotides: TGTGCCAGCAGCCCCTCCGGGACAGGGTCCCACGAGCAGTACTTC. Amino acid sequence: CASSPSGTGSHEQYF.

This clonotype has just a few counts. This chain connects TRBV3-1 to TRBJ2-7, with 9 bases aligning to TRBD1. CDR3 length: 14 residues. After removal of 4 bases from V and 5 bases from J, the junction contained 6 bases not matched to a gene. Germline CDR1 is LGHDT and CDR2 is YNNKEL (reference sequence). The CDR3 region is CASSPGTGIDEQYF. CDR3 nucleotide sequence: TGTGCCAGCAGCCCCGGGACAGGGATCGACGAGCAGTACTTC.

V usage is TRBV20-1 and J usage is TRBJ1-2, with 12 bases matching TRBD1. The CDR3 spans 16 residues. V shed 5 bases, J shed 2 bases, and the junction held 9 bases outside the gene matches. Germline V gene sequence: CDR1 DFQATT, CDR2 SNEGSKA (reference sequence). CDR3 DNA sequence: TGCAGTGCTGCCCCGGGACAGGGGGCTTCCAACTATGGCTACACCTTC. Amino acids: CSAAPGQGASNYGYTF.

This clonotype has more than one count but fewer than ten. The chain links TRBV29-1 to TRBJ2-4; the D gene is possibly TRBD2 (6 bases). The DNA end favors TRBJ2-7, so the J call may be wrong. The CDR3 covers 12 residues. Germline V gene sequence: CDR1 SQVTM, CDR2 ANQGSEA. The CDR3 DNA reads TGCAGCGTTGCTTGGGACTCAAACGAGCAGTACTTC. Its protein is CSVAWDSNEQYF.

This chain uses TRBV30 with TRBJ2-7, with TRBD2 matching over 9 bases. The CDR3 has 11 amino acids. The V gene's germline CDR1 is GTSNPN and CDR2 SVGIG (reference sequence). The V segment lost 7 bases and the J segment 3 bases; nucleotides outside the gene matches: 1. The CDR3 bases are TGTGCCTTAGCGGGAGTCTACGAGCAGTACTTC. It encodes CALAGVYEQYF.

The J gene is TRBJ1-1, the V gene TRBV5-5; 7 bases agree with TRBD1. The CDR3 loop spans 15 amino acids. The junction had 7 bases not matched to a gene; V was cut back by 4 bases and J by 1 base. CDR1 is SGHKS and CDR2 is YYEKEE in the germline V gene (reference sequence). CDR3 region: CASSGWTGKNTEAFF. Here the CDR3 DNA reads TGTGCCAGCAGCGGCTGGACAGGTAAGAACACTGAAGCTTTCTTT.

V and J are TRBV4-2 and TRBJ2-1; D assignment may be TRBD1 or TRBD2 (5 bases each). With 0 bases removed from V and 5 bases from J, the gap between germline ends came to 14 bases. Per the germline V gene, CDR1 is LGHNA and CDR2 is YNFKEQ. The CDR3 extends over 16 amino acids. In DNA, the CDR3 is TGTGCCAGCAGCCAAGAGATAATGGGACGGCACAATGAGCAGTTCTTC. Translated, it gives CASSQEIMGRHNEQFF.

J is TRBJ2-3 and V is TRBV29-1; 10 bases align to TRBD1. V lost 6 bases to trimming and J lost 3 bases; unmatched junction nucleotides: 3. CDR1 and CDR2 from the germline V gene are SQVTM and ANQGSEA. The CDR3 runs to 13 residues. Written as DNA, the CDR3 is TGCAGCGTGAGGGGACAGGGGACAGATACGCAGTATTTT. It codes for CSVRGQGTDTQYF.

Turning to this clonotype: A much larger clone lies a single base off, so this may be a read error. This chain links TRBV9 with TRBJ2-5; possible D gene TRBD2, 5 bases. This CDR3 has 14 amino acids. Germline CDR1 and CDR2: SGDLS and YYNGEE. Trimming left V 3 bases short and J 2 bases short, with 11 bases between. The CDR3 DNA follows: TGTGCCAGCAGCGCGGGGATAGGACAAGAGACCCAGTACTTC. Amino acids: CASSAGIGQETQYF. Supplemented by reference TRBV9 and TRBJ2-5, the full variable domain reads DSGVTQTPKHLITATGQRVTLRCSPRSGDLSVYWYQQSLDQGLQFLIQYYNGEERAKGNILERFSAQQFPDLHSELNLSSLELGDSALYFCASSAGIGQETQYFGPGTRLLVL.

The table lists this clonotype with many counts. V usage is TRBV6-6 and J usage is TRBJ2-7; D possibly corresponds to TRBD1 (6 bases). The CDR3 is 12 amino acids. The V gene lost 4 bases and the J gene lost 5 bases, with 9 bases spanning the gap. Germline CDR1 MNHNY, CDR2 SVGAGI (reference sequence). The CDR3 is CASSLQGDEQYF. CDR3 nucleotide sequence: TGTGCCAGCAGTTTACAGGGCGACGAGCAGTACTTC.

The CDR3 spells CSARKTSGYTDTQYF. The CDR3 bases are TGCAGTGCCAGGAAGACTAGCGGCTACACAGATACGCAGTATTTT. The chain has TRBV20-1 and TRBJ2-3, with 9 bases fitting TRBD2. The CDR3 is made up of 15 amino acids. V was pared by 6 bases and J by 2 bases, with 9 bases of the junction left unmatched. Germline V gene data show CDR1 as DFQATT and CDR2 as SNEGSKA (reference sequence).

The chain is built from TRBV5-1 and TRBJ2-7, with TRBD1 matching over 9 bases. The DNA end is more similar to TRBJ2-5, so the J call may be wrong. The CDR3 is 15 amino acids. Germline lookup yields CDR1 SGHRS and CDR2 YFSETQ. CDR3 DNA sequence: TGCGCCAGCAGCTTGGAGGGACAGGGTTGGGAGACCCAGTACTTC. Translated, it gives CASSLEGQGWETQYF.

The genes are TRBV7-2 and TRBJ2-7, with TRBD2 as a possible D gene (5 bases). This CDR3 has 12 amino acids. Trimming pared 3 bases from V and 9 bases from J, leaving 12 bases between. Germline-derived CDR1 and CDR2 are SGHTA and FQGNSA. The CDR3 spells CASSFGLVGQYF. Here the CDR3 DNA reads TGTGCCAGCAGCTTTGGACTGGTCGGGCAGTACTTC.

This chain connects TRBV5-6 to TRBJ2-7; 9 nucleotides match TRBD2. The CDR3 totals 16 residues. In germline, CDR1 is SGHDT, CDR2 YYEEEE. Losses at the gene ends were 1 base for V and 5 bases for J; bases not matched to a gene: 10. CDR3 protein: CASSLLASGRFHEQYF. DNA for the CDR3: TGTGCCAGCAGCTTGTTAGCGAGCGGGAGGTTCCACGAGCAGTACTTC.

This chain joins TRBV28 and TRBJ2-7; maybe TRBD2 (5 bases). The DNA end is a closer match to TRBJ2-5, so the J assignment may be wrong. Looked up from germline, CDR1 is MDHEN and CDR2 is SYDVKM. The length of the CDR3 is 14 residues. This CDR3 is CASSPPASRETQYF. CDR3 sequence (DNA): TGTGCCAGCAGCCCCCCCGCTAGCAGAGAGACCCAGTACTTC.

This clonotype was picked up one time. The V call is TRBV20-1, the J call TRBJ2-1, with 11 bases that match TRBD2. This CDR3 contains 15 residues. Per germline, CDR1 DFQATT and CDR2 SNEGSKA (reference sequence). Trimming took 1 base from V and 6 from J; bases not matched to a gene: 5. The CDR3 loop reads CSARALSGRGNEQFF. The DNA of the CDR3 is TGCAGTGCTAGAGCCCTTAGCGGGAGGGGCAATGAGCAGTTCTTC.

A single count supports this clonotype. A clone one base away is much larger, so this may be a read error. The CDR3 is CASSPPRRRGADTQYF. The CDR3 DNA follows: TGTGCCAGCTCACCACCCCGGCGCAGGGGCGCAGATACGCAGTATTTT. V gene TRBV18 combines with J gene TRBJ2-3, with D possibly matching TRBD1 (6 bases). The CDR3 contains 16 residues. V dropped 0 bases and J dropped 4 bases, with 14 bases sitting between them. Germline V CDR1 and CDR2: KGHSH, LQKENI.

V usage is TRBV29-1 and J usage is TRBJ2-4; D may match TRBD1 or TRBD2 (5 bases each). Germline CDR1 SQVTM, CDR2 ANQGSEA. This CDR3 spans 12 amino acids. The germline V and J ends were trimmed by 6 bases and 6 bases, with 12 bases remaining between them. In DNA form, the CDR3 reads TGCAGCGTGCAGGGTGGGGGAAACATTCAGTACTTC. Its translation is CSVQGGGNIQYF.